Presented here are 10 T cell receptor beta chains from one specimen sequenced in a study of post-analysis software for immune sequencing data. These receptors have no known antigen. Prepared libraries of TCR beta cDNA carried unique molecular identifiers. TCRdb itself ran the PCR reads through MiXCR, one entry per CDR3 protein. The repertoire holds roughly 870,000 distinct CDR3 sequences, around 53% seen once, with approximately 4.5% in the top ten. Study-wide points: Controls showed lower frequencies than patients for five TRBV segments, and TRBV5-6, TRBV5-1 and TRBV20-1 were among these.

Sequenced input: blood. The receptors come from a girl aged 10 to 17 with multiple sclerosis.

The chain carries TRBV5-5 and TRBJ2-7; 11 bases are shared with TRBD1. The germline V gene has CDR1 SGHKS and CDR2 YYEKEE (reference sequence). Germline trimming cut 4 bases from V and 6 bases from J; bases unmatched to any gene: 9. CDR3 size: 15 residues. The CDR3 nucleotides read TGTGCCAGCAGCCCTGGCAGGACAGGGGGCCTCGAGCAGTACTTC. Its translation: CASSPGRTGGLEQYF.

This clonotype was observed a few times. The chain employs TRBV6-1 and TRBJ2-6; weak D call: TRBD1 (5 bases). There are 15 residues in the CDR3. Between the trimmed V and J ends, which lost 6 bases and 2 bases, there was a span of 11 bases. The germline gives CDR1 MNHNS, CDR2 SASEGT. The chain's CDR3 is CASSRDITGANVLTF. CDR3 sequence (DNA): TGTGCCAGCAGCAGGGATATTACTGGGGCCAACGTCCTGACTTTC.

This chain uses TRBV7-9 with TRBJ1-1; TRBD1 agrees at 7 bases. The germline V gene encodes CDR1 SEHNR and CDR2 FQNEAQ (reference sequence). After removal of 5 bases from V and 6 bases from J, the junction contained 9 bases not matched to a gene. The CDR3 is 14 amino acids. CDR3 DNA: TGTGCCAGCAGCGCCCGACAGGGACTCGCTGAAGCTTTCTTT. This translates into CASSARQGLAEAFF. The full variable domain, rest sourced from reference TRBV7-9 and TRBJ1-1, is DTGVSQNPRHKITKRGQNVTFRCDPISEHNRLYWYRQTLGQGPEFLTYFQNEAQLEKSRLLSDRFSAERPKGSFSTLEIQRTEQGDSAMYLCASSARQGLAEAFFGQGTRLTVV.

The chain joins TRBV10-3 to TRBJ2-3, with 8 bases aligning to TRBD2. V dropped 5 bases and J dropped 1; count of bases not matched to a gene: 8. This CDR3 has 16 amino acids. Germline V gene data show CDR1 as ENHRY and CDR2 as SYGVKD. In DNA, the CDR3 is TGTGCCATCAGTCAAACCGGGACTAGGGGCACAGATACGCAGTATTTT. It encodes CAISQTGTRGTDTQYF.

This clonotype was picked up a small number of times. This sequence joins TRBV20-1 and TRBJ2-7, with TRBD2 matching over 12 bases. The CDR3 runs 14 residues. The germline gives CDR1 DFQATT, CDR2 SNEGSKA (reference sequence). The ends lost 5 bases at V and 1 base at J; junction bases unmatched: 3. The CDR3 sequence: CSAFLAGGSYEQYF. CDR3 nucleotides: TGCAGTGCTTTCCTAGCGGGAGGGTCCTACGAGCAGTACTTC.

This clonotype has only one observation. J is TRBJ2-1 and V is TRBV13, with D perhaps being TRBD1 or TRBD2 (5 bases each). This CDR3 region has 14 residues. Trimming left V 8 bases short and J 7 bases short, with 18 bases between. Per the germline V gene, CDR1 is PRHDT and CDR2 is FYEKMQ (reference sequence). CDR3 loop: CASGTGLGRNEQFF. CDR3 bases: TGTGCCAGCGGGACGGGGCTGGGACGGAATGAGCAGTTCTTC. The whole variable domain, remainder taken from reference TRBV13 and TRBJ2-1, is AAGVIQSPRHLIKEKRETATLKCYPIPRHDTVYWYQQGPGQDPQFLISFYEKMQSDKGSIPDRFSAQQFSDYHSELNMSSLELGDSALYFCASGTGLGRNEQFFGPGTRLTVL.

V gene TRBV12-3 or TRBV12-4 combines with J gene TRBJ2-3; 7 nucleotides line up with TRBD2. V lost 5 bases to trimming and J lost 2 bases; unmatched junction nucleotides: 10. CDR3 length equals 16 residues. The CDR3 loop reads CASSPRGGGDTDTQYF. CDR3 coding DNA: TGTGCCAGCAGTCCCAGAGGTGGGGGGGACACAGATACGCAGTATTTT.

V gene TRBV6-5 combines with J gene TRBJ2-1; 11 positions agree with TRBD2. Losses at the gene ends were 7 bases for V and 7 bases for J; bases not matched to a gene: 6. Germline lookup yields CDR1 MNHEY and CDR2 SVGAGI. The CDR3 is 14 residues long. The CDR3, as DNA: TGTGCCAGCATCCCTAGCGGGAGGCGGAATGAGCAGTTCTTC. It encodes CASIPSGRRNEQFF.

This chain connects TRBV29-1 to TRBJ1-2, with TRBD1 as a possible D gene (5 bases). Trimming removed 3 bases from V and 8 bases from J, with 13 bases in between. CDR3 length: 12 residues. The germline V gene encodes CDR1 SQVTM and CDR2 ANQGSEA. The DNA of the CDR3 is TGCAGCGTTGATACCCAGGGACGGGGCTACACCTTC. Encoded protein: CSVDTQGRGYTF. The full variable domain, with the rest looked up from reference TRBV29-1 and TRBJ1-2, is SAVISQKPSRDICQRGTSLTIQCQVDSQVTMMFWYRQQPGQSLTLIATANQGSEATYESGFVIDKFPISRPNLTFSTLTVSNMSPEDSSIYLCSVDTQGRGYTFGSGTRLTVV.

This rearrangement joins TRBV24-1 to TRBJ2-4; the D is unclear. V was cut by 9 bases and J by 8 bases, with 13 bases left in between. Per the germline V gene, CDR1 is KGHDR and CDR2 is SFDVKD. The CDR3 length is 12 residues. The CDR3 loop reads CATVIGFHIQYF. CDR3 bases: TGTGCCACCGTGATCGGGTTTCACATTCAGTACTTC.